This T cell receptor (beta chain) is drawn from a study of cytomegalovirus exposure and HLA in healthy donors. Study observations and caveats: According to reports, the classifier identified cytomegalovirus status with high specificity and sensitivity.

Assay used: immunoSEQ multiplex PCR; TCRdb lists only in-frame clones, some missing. The table records over 150,000 clones, approximately 87% of them present only once. Germline V CDR1 and CDR2: SGHRS, YFSETQ. The germline V and J ends were trimmed by 1 base and 3 bases, with 15 bases remaining between them. This CDR3 comprises 16 residues. Details on this clone: Its target is not known.

V usage is TRBV5-1 and J usage is TRBJ2-3; a weak D match, TRBD1 (5 bases). Sequenced: PBMCs. This sequence originates from a woman in her twenties or thirties in good health and CMV-seronegative. CDR3 nucleotides: TGCGCCAGCAGCTTGTCCCAGGGTTTTGGGACAGATACGCAGTATTTT. Translated, it gives CASSLSQGFGTDTQYF.